Below are 19 T cell receptor beta chains sequenced from a single sample in a study of cytomegalovirus exposure and HLA in healthy donors (dated by TCRdb to between 2016 and 2019). The library was obtained by the immunoSEQ multiplex PCR assay. For the multiplex PCR, a mixture combining 60 forward primers for TCR Vbeta segments and 13 reverse primers for TCR Jbeta segments was used. TCRdb stores this immuneACCESS table with in-frame sequences only. Part of the clones is absent; in the studies checked, under half of the shortfall reflects unresolved V genes, and no reason is known for the rest. The table held for this sample gives 35,000 to 50,000 clones. Together, the top ten hold around 3.1% of the sample. Sample: PBMCs. The receptors were gathered from a woman in her twenties or thirties in good health and CMV-seropositive.

J is TRBJ2-3 and V is TRBV7-9; the match to TRBD1 covers 8 bases. V lost 2 bases and J lost 0; bases outside the gene matches: 10. The CDR3 extends over 18 amino acids. Germline assignment: CDR1 SEHNR and CDR2 FQNEAQ (reference sequence). CDR3 loop: CASSLNIWGQVSTDTQYF. In nucleotides, the CDR3 is TGTGCCAGCAGCTTAAATATCTGGGGACAGGTTAGCACAGATACGCAGTATTTT.

In the case of this clone: In the same sample, other DNA sequences code for this CDR3. This sequence joins TRBV7-6 and TRBJ1-1, with a tentative D call TRBD1 (5 bases). V was shortened by 0 bases and J by 1 base, with 6 bases between the two germline ends. The CDR3 runs to 14 residues. Germline assignment: CDR1 SGHVS and CDR2 FNYEAQ. Here the CDR3 DNA reads TGTGCCAGCAGCTTAGCCGGGGGGAACACTGAAGCTTTCTTT. Amino acid sequence: CASSLAGGNTEAFF.

The chain uses TRBV20-1 and TRBJ2-1; D is possibly TRBD1 (6 bases). The germline V gene encodes CDR1 DFQATT and CDR2 SNEGSKA (reference sequence). The CDR3 spans 11 residues. The CDR3 spells CSTGYYNEQFF. CDR3 nucleotide sequence: TGCAGCACAGGGTACTACAATGAGCAGTTCTTC.

The chain carries TRBV5-4 and TRBJ2-5; a weak D match, TRBD2 (6 bases). Germline V gene data show CDR1 as SGHNT and CDR2 as YYREEE (reference sequence). The CDR3 is 15 amino acids. Between the trimmed V and J ends, which lost 0 bases and 6 bases, there was a span of 15 bases. The CDR3 reads CASSLDGGSGQTQYF. Written as DNA, the CDR3 is TGTGCCAGCAGCTTGGATGGGGGGTCGGGGCAGACCCAGTACTTC.

The rearrangement uses TRBV5-4 and TRBJ1-1, with a possible D match to TRBD1 (6 bases). Trimming left V 0 bases short and J 1 base short, with 13 bases between. There are 16 residues in the CDR3. The germline V gene has CDR1 SGHNT and CDR2 YYREEE (reference sequence). The CDR3 protein is CASSLGQGLGNTEAFF. The CDR3 DNA reads TGTGCCAGCAGCTTGGGGCAGGGGTTGGGGAACACTGAAGCTTTCTTT. Using reference TRBV5-4 and TRBJ1-1 for the parts outside the CDR3, the full variable domain is ETGVTQSPTHLIKTRGQQVTLRCSSQSGHNTVSWYQQALGQGPQFIFQYYREEENGRGNFPPRFSGLQFPNYSSELNVNALELDDSALYLCASSLGQGLGNTEAFFGQGTRLTVV.

The chain couples TRBV7-9 to TRBJ1-2; 8 bases match TRBD1. The CDR3 totals 13 residues. Germline V lookup: CDR1 SEHNR, CDR2 FQNEAQ (reference sequence). V lost 4 bases and J lost 7; bases outside the gene matches: 5. The CDR3 reads CASSSGQGSGYTF. CDR3 bases: TGTGCCAGCAGCTCAGGACAGGGCTCTGGCTACACCTTC.

The chain employs TRBV18 and TRBJ2-2, with 12 bases matching TRBD1. The CDR3 length is 16 residues. V shed 0 bases, J shed 6 bases, and the junction held 2 bases outside the gene matches. Germline CDR1 and CDR2: KGHSH and LQKENI. The CDR3 loop is CASSPPGQGASGELFF. The CDR3 DNA reads as TGTGCCAGCTCACCACCGGGACAGGGGGCATCCGGGGAGCTGTTTTTT.

This chain uses TRBV11-1 with TRBJ2-3; no definite D call. V was clipped by 5 bases and J by 2 bases, with 5 bases between them. The CDR3 length is 12 residues. The germline gives CDR1 SGHAT, CDR2 FQDESV (reference sequence). CDR3 nucleotides: TGTGCCAGCAGCGCTAACACAGATACGCAGTATTTT. This codes for CASSANTDTQYF. Based on the CDR3 plus reference TRBV11-1 and TRBJ2-3, the full variable domain is EAEVAQSPRYKITEKSQAVAFWCDPISGHATLYWYRQILGQGPELLVQFQDESVVDDSQLPKDRFSAERLKGVDSTLKIQPAELGDSAMYLCASSANTDTQYFGPGTRLTVL.

V gene TRBV18 combines with J gene TRBJ2-1; 8 bases align to TRBD2. Losses at the gene ends were 2 bases for V and 7 bases for J; bases not matched to a gene: 10. Germline V gene sequence: CDR1 KGHSH, CDR2 LQKENI. The CDR3 loop spans 16 amino acids. The CDR3 nucleotides are TGTGCCAGCTCACCATCGTCGGGGGGGGCGGGAAATGAGCAGTTCTTC. This sequence encodes CASSPSSGGAGNEQFF.

The chain combines TRBV7-6 with TRBJ2-3, with 8 bases identical to TRBD1. The CDR3 spans 14 residues. V lost 5 bases, J lost 1 base, and 2 bases stayed unmatched. Per germline, CDR1 SGHVS and CDR2 FNYEAQ. The CDR3 reads CASSPGQGTDTQYF. The CDR3 DNA follows: TGTGCCAGCAGCCCGGGACAGGGCACAGATACGCAGTATTTT.

This chain connects TRBV7-9 to TRBJ2-7; D ambiguous. CDR3 length equals 16 residues. Per the germline V gene, CDR1 is SEHNR and CDR2 is FQNEAQ (reference sequence). V gave up 2 bases and J gave up 0 bases, with 14 bases separating them. Written as DNA, the CDR3 is TGTGCCAGCAGCTTATTCGACCAGGCCGCCTCCTACGAGCAGTACTTC. Its protein product is CASSLFDQAASYEQYF.

The chain employs TRBV4-2 and TRBJ1-5, with D hard to call. The CDR3 totals 15 residues. Per the germline V gene, CDR1 is LGHNA and CDR2 is YNFKEQ. V shed 4 bases and J shed 7 bases, with 17 bases lying between them. CDR3: CASSLTEGGRQPQHF. The CDR3 DNA is TGTGCCAGCAGCCTTACAGAAGGAGGGCGACAGCCCCAGCATTTT.

V usage is TRBV11-3 and J usage is TRBJ1-1; 7 bases line up with TRBD1. The trim removed 3 bases at V and 1 base at J, leaving 2 bases unmatched. From germline, CDR1 is SGHNT and CDR2 YENEEA. CDR3 size: 14 residues. CDR3 sequence reads: CASSFRDRNTEAFF. Here the CDR3 DNA reads TGTGCCAGCAGCTTCCGGGACAGGAACACTGAAGCTTTCTTT.

This chain connects TRBV6-6 to TRBJ1-5; 7 nucleotides match TRBD1. This CDR3 spans 15 amino acids. With V trimmed by 5 bases and J by 3 bases, 7 bases remained unmatched. Germline CDR1 reads MNHNY; CDR2 reads SVGAGI (reference sequence). The CDR3 DNA follows: TGTGCCAGCAGTACGGAACAGGGGAACAATCAGCCCCAGCATTTT. Its translation is CASSTEQGNNQPQHF.

The chain links TRBV27 to TRBJ1-6, with unresolved D. Per the germline V gene, CDR1 is MNHEY and CDR2 is SMNVEV (reference sequence). The CDR3 contains 17 residues. V dropped 4 bases and J dropped 9 bases, with 22 bases sitting between them. The DNA for the CDR3 is TGTGCCAGCAGTTCCTTGCCAAGTCCGAGGTCCGGTTCACCCCTCCACTTT. Amino acids: CASSSLPSPRSGSPLHF.

The V and J genes are TRBV6-1 and TRBJ2-1, with D maybe TRBD1 (6 bases). The CDR3 length is 11 residues. From germline, CDR1 is MNHNS and CDR2 SASEGT. V shed 4 bases and J shed 15 bases, with 13 bases lying between them. Here the CDR3 reads CASSAGADLFF. CDR3 DNA sequence: TGTGCCAGCAGTGCAGGGGCGGATCTGTTCTTC.

The V and J genes are TRBV2 and TRBJ1-4; 9 bases match TRBD1. CDR1 and CDR2 (germline): SNHLY, FYNNEI. With 4 bases clipped from V and 8 bases from J, the junction kept 5 bases outside the gene matches. CDR3 length: 14 amino acids. CDR3 amino acids: CASSAPDRGEKLFF. The CDR3 region has the DNA TGTGCCAGCAGTGCCCCGGACAGGGGAGAAAAACTGTTTTTT.

The rearrangement uses TRBV18 and TRBJ2-5, with D maybe TRBD1 (5 bases). Germline loops: CDR1 KGHSH, CDR2 LQKENI. This CDR3 is 13 amino acids long. V was pared by 4 bases and J by 5 bases, with 11 bases between. The CDR3 nucleotides read TGTGCCAGCTCACAGGGGCAGAGGGAGACCCAGTACTTC. This gives the protein CASSQGQRETQYF.

V usage is TRBV19 and J usage is TRBJ2-2, with D possibly being TRBD1 (7 bases). Germline CDR1 is LNHDA and CDR2 is SQIVND (reference sequence). The CDR3 sequence is 17 residues long. Trimming cost V 10 bases and J 4 bases, with 25 bases left between them. The CDR3 DNA sequence: TGTGCCACTTCTAAACCAAGGGCAGGGGGGATCACCGGGGAGCTGTTTTTT. As protein: CATSKPRAGGITGELFF.